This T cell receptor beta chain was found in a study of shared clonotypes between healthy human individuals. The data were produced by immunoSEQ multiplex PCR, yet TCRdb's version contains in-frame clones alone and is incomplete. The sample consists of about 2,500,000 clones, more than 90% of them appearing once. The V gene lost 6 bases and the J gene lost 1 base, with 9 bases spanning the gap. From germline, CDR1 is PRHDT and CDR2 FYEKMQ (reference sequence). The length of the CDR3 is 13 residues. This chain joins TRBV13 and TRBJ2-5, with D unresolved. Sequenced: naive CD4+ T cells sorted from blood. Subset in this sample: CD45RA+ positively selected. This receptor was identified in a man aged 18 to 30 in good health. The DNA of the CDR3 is TGTGCCAGCAGTCCGCGGACCCAAGAGACCCAGTACTTC. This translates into CASSPRTQETQYF.